This T cell receptor beta chain was captured in a study of vaccination and CD4 T cells after COVID-19. Scientists ran DNA taken from cultured CD4+ T cells through the Oncomine TCR Beta short-read assay for sequencing. From CD4+ T cells that had been cultured, genomic DNA was extracted. TCRdb processed the PCR reads anew with MiXCR; each CDR3 protein has one entry. The sample consists of about 20,000 distinct CDR3 sequences, roughly three fifths of them appearing once. The treatment here: roughly ten-day PBMC culture with coronavirus spike peptide pools or control peptides (ViraFEST assay). T cells were expanded with peptide pools, and expanded clonotypes were identified by TCR sequencing. This clonotype was seen only a few times. The antigen is unknown. This material consisted of CD4+ T cells from blood, cultured in vitro, taken after SARS-CoV-2 vaccination. The clonotype was recovered from a human donor who had recovered from COVID-19.

The DNA of the CDR3 is TGCAGTGCTAAAACAGGGGTTAATCAGCCCCAGCATTTT. Protein sequence: CSAKTGVNQPQHF. The V gene is TRBV20-1, the J gene TRBJ1-5; 7 nucleotides line up with TRBD1. Per the germline V gene, CDR1 is DFQATT and CDR2 is SNEGSKA (reference sequence). V trimming: 4 bases; J trimming: 4 bases; junction bases outside the gene matches: 4. The CDR3 totals 13 residues.